This entry concerns a single TCR beta chain. Its matching antigen is unknown. These data come from a study of shared clonotypes between healthy human individuals. Study-wide context: The donor pool was made up of a couple of women and three men aged 18 to 49. General study findings and limits: Sharing across four donors was highest in naive CD4 (around 5%) and lowest in memory CD8 (around 0.4%). Against clonotypes common to all four donors, non-shared ones had lower generation probabilities.

The data were produced by immunoSEQ multiplex PCR, yet TCRdb's version contains in-frame clones alone and is incomplete. The sample holds around 700,000 clones, approximately 79% seen once. Both subsets, CD45RA+ naive and CD45RA-negative memory, were split from the CD4+ cells. Deletions cut 3 bases from V and 1 base from J, with 16 bases between. This CDR3 has 16 residues. Germline V lookup: CDR1 MNHEY, CDR2 SMNVEV (reference sequence). This TCR was recovered from a woman in her twenties or thirties in good health. This chain joins TRBV27 and TRBJ2-7; D is perhaps TRBD2 (6 bases). The material sequenced was memory CD4+ T cells sorted from blood. The subset was: CD45RA-negative fraction. The CDR3 sequence: CASSFTRLAESYEQYF. As DNA, the CDR3 is TGTGCCAGCAGTTTTACTAGATTAGCGGAGTCCTACGAGCAGTACTTC.